This T cell receptor beta chain is drawn from a study of tissue-resident memory T cells in lung cancer (dated by TCRdb to between 2018 and 2020). Regarding the study in general: TCR beta-chain sequencing compared paired tumor TRM and tumor non-TRM populations from around nine lung cancer patients.

Paper-wide results and their limitations: Compared with tumor non-TRM cells, tumor TRM cells had a significantly more restricted TCR repertoire, reflected in lower Shannon-Wiener and inverse Simpson diversity. Expanded clonotypes accounted for approximately 73% of tumor TRM repertoires on average, versus 52% of tumor non-TRM repertoires. The most expanded clonotype averaged 19% of sequenced TRM cells per patient, suggesting expansion of a single tumor antigen-specific clone.

CD8+ T cells were sorted by CD103 expression on a BD FACSAria-II directly into ice-cold TRIzol LS reagent. Lung tumor tissue was collected fresh at the time of surgical resection. Fresh cells were subjected to Fc receptor blocking and were subsequently stained for CD45, CD4, CD3, CD8A and CD103, and DAPI was used for live/dead discrimination. Total RNA was purified from sorted CD103+ and CD103- CD8+ T cells using a miRNeasy kit. CD103 expression was used to sort tumor-infiltrating CD8+ cytotoxic T cells, separating tissue-resident memory (TRM) cells from non-TRM cells. The donors were lung cancer patients whose disease was treatment-naive. Upon referral, patients with respiratory malignancies who were newly diagnosed and untreated were recruited prospectively. This clonotype is classified as large (0.1 to 1%). There is no known antigen for this receptor. Base-call qualities are not available, and no considerably larger clone is one nucleotide away.

The sample was run on an Illumina MiSeq. The TCR sequencing libraries included unique molecular identifiers and were indexed using TruSeq single indexes. The original pipeline was this. MIGEC v1.2.7 was used to map and error-correct TCR reads, and VDJtools v1.1.7 was then used for analysis, with default settings for both tools. Shannon-Wiener and inverse Simpson indices, computed in VDJtools, were used to quantify repertoire diversity. A frequency threshold of at least three was used to define expanded TCRbeta clonotypes. Across the approximately ten patients, Wilcoxon rank-sum tests were used for the statistical comparisons of TCR diversity between tumor TRM and non-TRM populations. TCRdb trimmed public reads at Q25 via fastp, called clones via MiXCR and kept in-frame beta chains. Rows with one shared CDR3 protein collapse into an entry with the most common genes and DNA. The V and J calls and clone size are TCRdb's, not the authors'. The sample table contains about 290 distinct CDR3 sequences; only one count was recorded for roughly 22% of them. Jointly, the top ten make up roughly 60% of the sample.

Based on the germline V gene, the CDR1 and CDR2 sequences are MNHEY and SVGAGI. Including cysteine and phenylalanine, the CDR3 has 14 amino acids. The sequence is cut down to CDR3 DNA, 42 bases in frame from base 1. V is reduced by 7 bases and J by 3 bases, leaving a spacing of 16 bases between them. This TCR came from a human donor with treatment-naive lung cancer (subtype not recorded). This chain is built from TRBV6-5 and TRBJ2-7; the D gene is possibly TRBD1 or TRBD2, with 5 bases matching each. Sequenced input: CD103+ CD8+ T cells from lung tumor tissue. Sample cell subset or site, as interpreted from the label and publication: tissue-resident memory (TRM) CD8+ CTLs. The CDR3 loop reads CASTHRDRNYEQYF. Read as DNA, the sequence is TGTGCCAGCACCCACCGGGACCGTAACTACGAGCAGTACTTC.